A few counts support the clone carrying this TCR beta chain. Its antigen is currently unknown. This sample was taken from a study of blood T cells in healthy people across ages. The CDR3 runs to 14 residues. The germline V gene encodes CDR1 KGHDR and CDR2 SFDVKD. Trimming took off 4 bases at V and 3 bases at J, with 12 bases between the two ends. Then a second PCR, running roughly 7 to 11 cycles, was carried out with a sample-barcoded 5' primer and a J-beta primer mix. MiXCR was run by TCRdb on the 5' RACE reads, yielding one entry per CDR3 protein. The table records about 1.5 million distinct CDR3 sequences, 35% to 45% of them present only once. Study-wide results and caveats: Among T cells, TCR beta diversity per million cells dropped roughly linearly as age rose.

The sample, 9 to 10 milliliters of peripheral blood, was drawn from each donor. Researchers isolated at least 7 million PBMCs per sample. Sequenced: blood. This sequence joins TRBV24-1 and TRBJ2-7; D possibly corresponds to TRBD1 (6 bases). This TCR was sampled from a woman aged 18 to 35 in good health. CDR3 DNA: TGTGCCACCAGTGACAGCAAGGACAGCTACGAGCAGTACTTC. Its translation is CATSDSKDSYEQYF.